This entry is about one T cell receptor (beta chain). Its antigen is unknown. The data belong to a study of cytomegalovirus exposure and HLA in healthy donors. Across the study: Around 80 million unique TCR sequences came from HLA-typed donors in an early release. General study points: TCR beta sequences reportedly predicted the HLA-A and HLA-B alleles of most subjects accurately. Sequence variants that were highly shared formed a cluster that was likely a sequencing artifact.

The PCR contained 60 Vbeta and 13 Jbeta primers. Per the study methods: Later, an analysis found roughly 80 million unique TCR beta chains, and around 10 million of these were shared. Profiled with immunoSEQ multiplex PCR; TCRdb holds only in-frame clones, not every one. V and J calls and clone size follow that table, whereas D and trimming were derived from the DNA. This sample yields about 160,000 clones, of which around 78% are seen a single time; more than 0.8% belongs to the top ten. The V end was cut by 2 bases, the J end by 0 bases, with 15 bases between. The germline V gene encodes CDR1 SGDLS and CDR2 YYNGEE. This CDR3 spans 17 amino acids.

V gene TRBV9 combines with J gene TRBJ1-3, with D perhaps matching TRBD1 (5 bases). Sequencing input: PBMCs. The receptor was isolated from a woman aged 35 to 49 in good health and CMV-seronegative. The CDR3 nucleotides read TGTGCCAGCAGCGTTTCTTCGGGACTTTTCTCTGGAAACACCATATATTTT. Its protein is CASSVSSGLFSGNTIYF.